Described below is a single T cell receptor beta chain sequence and its context. The antigen is undetermined. The sequence runs out 3 residues before the end of the CDR3; the remainder is reconstructed from the germline J gene. Prevalent HPV16 infections were excluded; only incident single HPV16 infections included. This table comes from immunoSEQ multiplex PCR, and its TCRdb copy is limited to in-frame clones, with some not included. The sample spans under 50,000 clones; the ten largest clones claim approximately 0.98%. This sample is drawn from a study of T cells in women clearing cervical HPV infection. Study details: Blood came at first lesion visit for cases, post-clearance for controls. Findings of the study overall: Cases and controls were distinguished at AUC over 0.75 by richness and V genes. Associations may precede or follow infection; HPV-specific or memory T cells were not isolated.

The CDR3 has 13 residues. Germline V gene sequence: CDR1 MNHNS, CDR2 SASEGT. Sequencing was performed on blood buffy coat. The receptor was derived from a woman aged 18 to 75 with a cervical HPV16 infection that either progressed to CIN3+ or cleared (not recorded which). V is TRBV6-1 and J is TRBJ2-3; 7 bases align to TRBD2. The sequenced part of the CDR3 DNA is TGTGCCAGCAGTGAAAATCTAGCGGTCTCG. It specifies CASSENLAVS. The full CDR3 sequence reads CASSENLAVSQYF.